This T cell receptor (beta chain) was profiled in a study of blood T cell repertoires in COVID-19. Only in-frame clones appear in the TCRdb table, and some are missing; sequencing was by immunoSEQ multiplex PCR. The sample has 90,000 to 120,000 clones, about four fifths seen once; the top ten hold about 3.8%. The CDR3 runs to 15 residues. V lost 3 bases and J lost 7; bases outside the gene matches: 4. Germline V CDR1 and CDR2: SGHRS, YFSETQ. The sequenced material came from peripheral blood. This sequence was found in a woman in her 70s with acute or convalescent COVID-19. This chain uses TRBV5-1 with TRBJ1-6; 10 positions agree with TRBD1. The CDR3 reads CASSWGTGVNSPLHF. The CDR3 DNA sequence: TGCGCCAGCAGCTGGGGGACAGGGGTGAATTCACCCCTCCACTTT. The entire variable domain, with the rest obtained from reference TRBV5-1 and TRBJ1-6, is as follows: KAGVTQTPRYLIKTRGQQVTLSCSPISGHRSVSWYQQTPGQGLQFLFEYFSETQRNKGNFPGRFSGRQFSNSRSEMNVSTLELGDSALYLCASSWGTGVNSPLHFGNGTRLTVT.